The clone carrying this T cell receptor beta chain was seen a few times. Its antigen is not known. These data come from a study of identical twins. Whole-study findings and limits: Twins' surplus sharing was weaker for beta out-of-frame sequences.

The germline V gene has CDR1 SEHNR and CDR2 FQNEAQ (reference sequence). Trimming pared 5 bases from V and 1 base from J, leaving 8 bases between. The CDR3 has 14 amino acids. MiXCR, run by TCRdb on the 5' RACE reads, gives a single entry per CDR3 protein. Counted here are some 560,000 distinct CDR3 sequences, 9.6% occurring once; the ten biggest clones make up around 3%. Separately, the same data were catalogued under a study of yellow fever vaccine responses in identical twins.

The receptor was isolated from a woman aged 18-29 years in good health. This chain connects TRBV7-9 to TRBJ2-2, with D uncertain. Sequenced input: PBMCs. The CDR3 nucleotides are TGTGCCAGCAGCCCCGAGCAGAACACCGGGGAGCTGTTTTTT. Its translation: CASSPEQNTGELFF.